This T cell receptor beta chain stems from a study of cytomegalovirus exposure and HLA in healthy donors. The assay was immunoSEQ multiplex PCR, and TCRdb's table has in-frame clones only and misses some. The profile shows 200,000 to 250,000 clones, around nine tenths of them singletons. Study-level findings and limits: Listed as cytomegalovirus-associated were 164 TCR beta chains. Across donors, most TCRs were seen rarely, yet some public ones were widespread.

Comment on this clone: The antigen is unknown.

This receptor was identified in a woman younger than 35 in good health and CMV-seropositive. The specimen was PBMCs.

The CDR3 sequence is CASIRGGSAGNTIYF. The CDR3 region has the DNA TGTGCCAGCATACGAGGCGGATCTGCAGGAAACACCATATATTTT. The chain recombines TRBV6-5 with TRBJ1-3; D remains ambiguous. Germline values: CDR1 MNHEY, CDR2 SVGAGI. The CDR3 is made up of 15 amino acids. V lost 7 bases to trimming and J lost 4 bases, with 17 bases between them.